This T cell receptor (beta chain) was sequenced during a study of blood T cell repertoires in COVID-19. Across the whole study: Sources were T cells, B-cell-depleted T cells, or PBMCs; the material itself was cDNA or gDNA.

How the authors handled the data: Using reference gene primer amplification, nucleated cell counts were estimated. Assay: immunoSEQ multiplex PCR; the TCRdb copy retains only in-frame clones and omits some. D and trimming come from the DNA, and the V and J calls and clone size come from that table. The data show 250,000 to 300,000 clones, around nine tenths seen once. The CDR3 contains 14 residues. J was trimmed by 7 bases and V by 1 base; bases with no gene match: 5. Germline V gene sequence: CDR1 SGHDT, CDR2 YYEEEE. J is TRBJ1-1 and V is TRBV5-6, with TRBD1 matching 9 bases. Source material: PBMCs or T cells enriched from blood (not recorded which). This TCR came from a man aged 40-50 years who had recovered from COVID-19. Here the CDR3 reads CASSLIGDRDEAFF. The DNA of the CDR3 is TGTGCCAGCAGCTTGATTGGGGACAGGGATGAAGCTTTCTTT.